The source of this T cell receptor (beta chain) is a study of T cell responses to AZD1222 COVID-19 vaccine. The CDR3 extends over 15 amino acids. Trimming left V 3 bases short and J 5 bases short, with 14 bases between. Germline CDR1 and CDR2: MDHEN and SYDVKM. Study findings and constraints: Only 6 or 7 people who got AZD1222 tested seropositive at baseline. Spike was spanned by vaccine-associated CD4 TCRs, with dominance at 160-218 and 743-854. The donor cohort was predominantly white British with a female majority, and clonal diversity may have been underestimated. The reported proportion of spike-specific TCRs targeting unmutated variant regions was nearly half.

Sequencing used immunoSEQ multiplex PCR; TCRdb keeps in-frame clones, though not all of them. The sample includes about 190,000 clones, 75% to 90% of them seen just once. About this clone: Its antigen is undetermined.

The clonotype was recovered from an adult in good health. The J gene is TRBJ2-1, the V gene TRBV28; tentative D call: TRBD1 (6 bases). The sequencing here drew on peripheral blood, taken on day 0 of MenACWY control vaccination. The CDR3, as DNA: TGTGCCAGCAGTTTTTTCACCGGGACACACAATGAGCAGTTCTTC. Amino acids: CASSFFTGTHNEQFF.